The entry that follows covers one T cell receptor (beta chain) sequence. Its antigen is currently unknown. With iRepertoire HTBI primers and Arm-PCR of CDR3 regions, TCR beta libraries were built. TCRdb recomputed calls from the multiplex PCR reads with MiXCR, one row per CDR3 protein. The table lists hundreds of thousands of distinct CDR3 sequences, 20% to 25% of them singletons, with about 6.6% in the top ten. This entry comes from a study of regulatory T cells in long-lasting Graves disease. The CDR3 is made up of 14 amino acids. Trimming left V 2 bases short and J 5 bases short, with 12 bases between. Germline assignment: CDR1 MNHNS and CDR2 SASEGT. Time point: persistent/refractory GD, antithyroid drugs over 5 years with positive TRAb. After RNA was extracted from PBMCs, the TCR library was made from it. Study-wide points: Favoring TRBV28, TRBJ1-2 and TRBJ2-5 was a feature seen in persistent disease.

The receptor's source is a female donor with Graves disease. The rearrangement joins TRBV6-1 to TRBJ1-1; D is uncertain. Sequencing used peripheral blood mononuclear cells (PBMCs), obtained when the disease was refractory, from a patient treated with antithyroid drugs. CDR3 sequence reads: CASSEPNEGTEAFF. DNA for the CDR3: TGTGCCAGCAGTGAACCCAATGAAGGGACTGAAGCTTTCTTT.